One TCR beta chain is described in this entry. The V and J ends lost 1 base and 5 bases respectively, with 12 bases between them. The CDR3 has 15 amino acids. Germline-derived CDR1 and CDR2 are LNHDA and SQIVND (reference sequence). Original data processing: It was from reference gene primer amplification that nucleated cell counts were estimated. Assay used: immunoSEQ multiplex PCR; TCRdb lists only in-frame clones, some missing. V, J and clone size derive from that table, while D and trimming were established from the DNA sequence. The repertoire has tens of thousands of clones, over 75% of them found once; the top ten carry 3.5% to 4.5%. These data are taken from a study of blood T cell repertoires in COVID-19. Background on the study: COVID-19 samples collected from the United States, Italy and Spain covered acute and convalescent phases. The analysed material was cDNA or gDNA that came from T cells, B-cell-depleted T cells, or PBMCs.

The chain links TRBV19 to TRBJ1-5; D remains unclear. The sequencing input was peripheral blood. The clonotype was recovered from a man between 60 and 70 years old with acute or convalescent COVID-19. The CDR3 DNA reads TGTGCCAGTAGTATAGGCCGGGTAGTCGATCAGCCCCAGCATTTT. It encodes CASSIGRVVDQPQHF.